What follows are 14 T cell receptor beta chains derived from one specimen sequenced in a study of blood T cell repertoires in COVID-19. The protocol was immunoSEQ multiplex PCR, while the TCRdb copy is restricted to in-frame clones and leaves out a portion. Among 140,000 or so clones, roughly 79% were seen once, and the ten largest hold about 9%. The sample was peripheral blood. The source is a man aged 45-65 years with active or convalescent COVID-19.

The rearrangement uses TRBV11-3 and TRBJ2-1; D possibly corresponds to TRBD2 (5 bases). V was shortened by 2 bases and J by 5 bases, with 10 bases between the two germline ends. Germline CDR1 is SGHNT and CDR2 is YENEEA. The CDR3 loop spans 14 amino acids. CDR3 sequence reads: CASSLTAGHNEQFF. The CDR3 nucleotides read TGTGCCAGCAGCTTAACGGCGGGCCACAATGAGCAGTTCTTC.

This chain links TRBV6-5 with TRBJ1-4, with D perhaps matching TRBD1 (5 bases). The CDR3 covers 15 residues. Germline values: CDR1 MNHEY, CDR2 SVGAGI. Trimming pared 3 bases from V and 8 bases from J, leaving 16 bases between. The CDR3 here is CASSYKPGTGEKLFF. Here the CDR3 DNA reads TGTGCCAGCAGTTATAAACCCGGGACTGGGGAAAAACTGTTTTTT.

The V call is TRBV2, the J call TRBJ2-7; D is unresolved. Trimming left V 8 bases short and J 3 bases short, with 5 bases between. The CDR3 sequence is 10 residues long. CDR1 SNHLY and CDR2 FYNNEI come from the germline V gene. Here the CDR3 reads CASADYEQYF. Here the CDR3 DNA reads TGTGCCAGCGCAGACTACGAGCAGTACTTC. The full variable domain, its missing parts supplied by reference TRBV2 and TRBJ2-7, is EPEVTQTPSHQVTQMGQEVILRCVPISNHLYFYWYRQILGQKVEFLVSFYNNEISEKSEIFDDQFSVERPDGSNFTLKIRSTKLEDSAMYFCASADYEQYFGPGTRLTVT.

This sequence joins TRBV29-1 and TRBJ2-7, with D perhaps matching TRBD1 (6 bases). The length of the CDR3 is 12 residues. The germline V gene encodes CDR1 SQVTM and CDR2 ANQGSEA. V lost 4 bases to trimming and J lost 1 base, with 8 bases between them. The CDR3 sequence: CSVGQASYEQYF. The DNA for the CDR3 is TGCAGCGTTGGACAGGCATCCTACGAGCAGTACTTC.

CDR3: CASSPMGGRASDTQYF. As DNA, the CDR3 is TGTGCCAGCAGCCCTATGGGCGGGAGGGCCTCAGATACGCAGTATTTT. V is TRBV7-3 and J is TRBJ2-3; 9 bases fit TRBD2. After removal of 5 bases from V and 4 bases from J, the junction contained 10 bases not matched to a gene. The CDR3 runs to 16 residues. Germline values: CDR1 SGHTA, CDR2 FQGTGA.

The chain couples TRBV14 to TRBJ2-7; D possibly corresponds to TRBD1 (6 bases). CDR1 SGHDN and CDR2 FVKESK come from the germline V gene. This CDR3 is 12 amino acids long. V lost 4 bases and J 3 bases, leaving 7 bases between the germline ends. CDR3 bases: TGTGCCAGCAGCCGACAGGACTACGAGCAGTACTTC. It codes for CASSRQDYEQYF.

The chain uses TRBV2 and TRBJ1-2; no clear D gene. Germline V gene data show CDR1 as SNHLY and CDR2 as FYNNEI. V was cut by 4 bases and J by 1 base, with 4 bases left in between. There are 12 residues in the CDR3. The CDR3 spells CASSVVNYGYTF. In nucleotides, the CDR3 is TGTGCCAGCAGTGTCGTTAACTATGGCTACACCTTC.

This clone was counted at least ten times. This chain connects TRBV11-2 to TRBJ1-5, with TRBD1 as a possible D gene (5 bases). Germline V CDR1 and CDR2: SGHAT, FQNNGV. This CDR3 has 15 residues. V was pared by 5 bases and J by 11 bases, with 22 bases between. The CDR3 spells CASSRTRAGMGAQHF. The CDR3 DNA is TGTGCCAGCAGCCGAACGAGGGCGGGGATGGGGGCCCAGCATTTT.

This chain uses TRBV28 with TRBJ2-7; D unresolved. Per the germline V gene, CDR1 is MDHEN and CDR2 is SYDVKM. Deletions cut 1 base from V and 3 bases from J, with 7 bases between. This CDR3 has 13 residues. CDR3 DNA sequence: TGTGCCAGCAGTTTATTGGCAGTCTACGAGCAGTACTTC. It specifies CASSLLAVYEQYF.

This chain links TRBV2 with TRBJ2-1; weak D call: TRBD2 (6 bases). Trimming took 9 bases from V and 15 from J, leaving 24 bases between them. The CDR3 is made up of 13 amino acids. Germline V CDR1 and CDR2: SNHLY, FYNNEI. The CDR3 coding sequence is TGTGCCAGTATGATGTCGGGGAGGTTTAAGCGGTTCTTC. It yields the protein CASMMSGRFKRFF.

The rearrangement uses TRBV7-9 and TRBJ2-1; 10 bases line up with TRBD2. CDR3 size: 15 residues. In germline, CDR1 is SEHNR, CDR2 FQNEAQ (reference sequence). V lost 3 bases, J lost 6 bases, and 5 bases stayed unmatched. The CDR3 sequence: CASSFREREGNEQFF. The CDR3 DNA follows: TGTGCCAGCAGCTTCAGGGAGCGGGAGGGCAATGAGCAGTTCTTC.

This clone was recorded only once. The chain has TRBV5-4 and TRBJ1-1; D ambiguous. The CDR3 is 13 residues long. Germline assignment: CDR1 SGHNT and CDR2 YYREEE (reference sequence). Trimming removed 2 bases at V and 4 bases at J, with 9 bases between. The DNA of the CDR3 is TGTGCCAGCAGCTTAGCGTCGGGCACTGAAGCTTTCTTT. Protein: CASSLASGTEAFF.

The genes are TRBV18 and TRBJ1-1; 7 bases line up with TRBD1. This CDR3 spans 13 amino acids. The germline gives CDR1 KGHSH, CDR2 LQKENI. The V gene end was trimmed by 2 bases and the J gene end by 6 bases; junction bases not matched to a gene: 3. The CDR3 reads CASSPGQGAEAFF. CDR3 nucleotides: TGTGCCAGCTCACCAGGGCAGGGGGCTGAAGCTTTCTTT.

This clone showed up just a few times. The CDR3 loop is CASSVTGGHNYGYTF. CDR3 coding DNA: TGTGCCAGCAGTGTGACAGGGGGCCATAACTATGGCTACACCTTC. J is TRBJ1-2 and V is TRBV2; 10 bases fit TRBD1. V was pared by 4 bases and J by 1 base, with 3 bases of the junction left unmatched. CDR3 length: 15 residues. The V gene's germline CDR1 is SNHLY and CDR2 FYNNEI.